Below, 14 T cell receptor beta chains from the same sample are listed, as sequenced in a study of blood T cell repertoires in COVID-19. Profiling relied on immunoSEQ multiplex PCR, and the TCRdb table lists in-frame clones only, not all of them. The sample includes some 200,000 clones, approximately 86% of them seen just once. Input material: peripheral blood. Receptors originate from a woman in her thirties with COVID-19, enrolled during active disease.

The chain carries TRBV7-9 and TRBJ1-2; D perhaps matches TRBD1 (5 bases). Trimming pared 5 bases from V and 8 bases from J, leaving 15 bases between. Germline loops: CDR1 SEHNR, CDR2 FQNEAQ (reference sequence). The CDR3 has 13 amino acids. The CDR3 loop is CASSQGGQRGYTF. The CDR3 region has the DNA TGTGCCAGCAGCCAGGGAGGGCAGAGAGGCTACACCTTC.

This chain joins TRBV13 and TRBJ2-7; 10 bases map to TRBD1. V gave up 5 bases and J gave up 8 bases; unmatched junction bases: 9. Germline V gene sequence: CDR1 PRHDT, CDR2 FYEKMQ (reference sequence). This CDR3 spans 14 amino acids. The CDR3 sequence: CASSPSPGQGKQYF. The CDR3 nucleotides read TGTGCCAGCAGCCCCTCTCCGGGACAGGGGAAGCAGTACTTC. Full variable domain (outside the CDR3, taken from reference TRBV13 and TRBJ2-7): AAGVIQSPRHLIKEKRETATLKCYPIPRHDTVYWYQQGPGQDPQFLISFYEKMQSDKGSIPDRFSAQQFSDYHSELNMSSLELGDSALYFCASSPSPGQGKQYFGPGTRLTVT.

The sample holds a few counts of this clone. Other DNA sequences in the same sample also yield this CDR3. V and J are TRBV7-3 and TRBJ1-2; 10 bases are a match to TRBD1. Germline CDR1 and CDR2: SGHTA and FQGTGA. This CDR3 comprises 15 residues. The V and J ends lost 5 bases and 4 bases, in that order; junction bases with no gene match: 7. The CDR3 DNA reads as TGTGCCAGCAGCCCCTCCGGGACAGGGGCCTATGGCTACACCTTC. It specifies CASSPSGTGAYGYTF.

The V call is TRBV19, the J call TRBJ2-1; no firm D call. Trimming removed 2 bases at V and 8 bases at J, with 7 bases between. CDR1 LNHDA and CDR2 SQIVND come from the germline V gene (reference sequence). This CDR3 has 12 amino acids. CDR3 loop: CASSIPPDEQFF. CDR3 coding DNA: TGTGCCAGTAGTATACCCCCCGATGAGCAGTTCTTC. The complete variable domain, with remaining parts taken from reference TRBV19 and TRBJ2-1, reads DGGITQSPKYLFRKEGQNVTLSCEQNLNHDAMYWYRQDPGQGLRLIYYSQIVNDFQKGDIAEGYSVSREKKESFPLTVTSAQKNPTAFYLCASSIPPDEQFFGPGTRLTVL.

The genes are TRBV5-1 and TRBJ2-7, with D perhaps TRBD2 (7 bases). The CDR3 totals 16 residues. Trimming removed 0 bases at V and 1 base at J, with 14 bases between. Germline CDR1 is SGHRS and CDR2 is YFSETQ. The CDR3 sequence: CASSLGGPGGSYEQYF. The CDR3 bases are TGCGCCAGCAGCTTGGGGGGGCCGGGGGGATCCTACGAGCAGTACTTC.

The chain combines TRBV5-4 with TRBJ2-7; 7 bases are a match to TRBD2. Trimming cost V 3 bases and J 1 base; bases outside gene matches: 13. The germline V gene encodes CDR1 SGHNT and CDR2 YYREEE (reference sequence). This CDR3 comprises 17 residues. Here the CDR3 DNA reads TGTGCCAGCAGCTCCATCCATGGGGGGGAGGGGTCCTACGAGCAGTACTTC. It translates to CASSSIHGGEGSYEQYF.

The genes are TRBV11-3 and TRBJ2-1; 7 bases are shared with TRBD2. The CDR3 covers 13 residues. The J segment lost 5 bases and the V segment lost 5 bases, leaving 3 bases of the junction unmatched. Per germline, CDR1 SGHNT and CDR2 YENEEA. The CDR3 sequence: CASSPRGNNEQFF. CDR3 coding DNA: TGTGCCAGCAGCCCGCGGGGGAACAATGAGCAGTTCTTC.

To note about this clone: Germline and junction disagree at one end, which may indicate a read error. V gene TRBV9 combines with J gene TRBJ2-3, with D maybe TRBD1 (6 bases). CDR3 length: 15 residues. From germline, CDR1 is SGDLS and CDR2 YYNGEE. CDR3 nucleotide sequence: TGTGCCAGCAGCGTTGAGGGGGATAACACATATACGCAGTATTTT. This codes for CASSVEGDNTYTQYF. Full variable domain (remainder filled in from reference TRBV9 and TRBJ2-3): DSGVTQTPKHLITATGQRVTLRCSPRSGDLSVYWYQQSLDQGLQFLIQYYNGEERAKGNILERFSAQQFPDLHSELNLSSLELGDSALYFCASSVEGDNTYTQYFGPGTRLTVL.

The CDR3 DNA sequence: TGTGCCAGCAGTGCACCGGGGACACACCTTAATTCACCCCTCCACTTT. As protein: CASSAPGTHLNSPLHF. The gene calls are TRBV9 and TRBJ1-6, with D perhaps matching TRBD1 (6 bases). The CDR3 is made up of 16 amino acids. The V and J ends lost 5 bases and 6 bases respectively, with 18 bases between them. Looked up from germline, CDR1 is SGDLS and CDR2 is YYNGEE.

This clone was observed a handful of times. This chain connects TRBV29-1 to TRBJ2-7; 8 nucleotides align to TRBD1. Germline CDR1 SQVTM, CDR2 ANQGSEA. V lost 4 bases and J lost 4; bases outside the gene matches: 6. The CDR3 is 13 residues long. The CDR3 sequence is CSVGQGAEYEQYF. The DNA of the CDR3 is TGCAGCGTTGGTCAGGGGGCAGAATACGAGCAGTACTTC.

V usage is TRBV4-3 and J usage is TRBJ2-6, with D tentatively TRBD1 (5 bases). V gave up 3 bases and J gave up 4 bases, with 16 bases separating them. The CDR3 contains 17 residues. Per germline, CDR1 LGHNA and CDR2 YSLEER. The CDR3 DNA is TGCGCCAGCAGCCAGGAGCTCTCTGGGGCCGGGGCCAACGTCCTGACTTTC. It yields the protein CASSQELSGAGANVLTF.

This clone was counted between two and nine times. The chain recombines TRBV7-3 with TRBJ2-1, with 8 bases matching TRBD2. The junction had 9 bases not matched to a gene; V was cut back by 5 bases and J by 3 bases. Germline CDR1 and CDR2: SGHTA and FQGTGA. This CDR3 has 16 amino acids. The CDR3 DNA sequence: TGTGCCAGCAGCGTAAGCAGCCGGGGGGGCTACAATGAGCAGTTCTTC. It is translated as CASSVSSRGGYNEQFF.

The rearrangement joins TRBV18 to TRBJ2-7; D uncertain. Germline CDR1 KGHSH, CDR2 LQKENI. CDR3 length equals 14 residues. Trimming removed 3 bases from V and 6 bases from J, with 15 bases in between. The CDR3: CASSPGAFYVEQYF. Here the CDR3 DNA reads TGTGCCAGCTCACCTGGAGCCTTTTATGTCGAGCAGTACTTC.

DNA for the CDR3: TGTGCCAGCAGCTTACGCCCTCGGGGGAGGGCGGAGGAGCAGTACTTC. This gives the protein CASSLRPRGRAEEQYF. The chain combines TRBV11-2 with TRBJ2-7, with TRBD2 matching over 7 bases. V lost 2 bases, J lost 7 bases, and 14 bases stayed unmatched. Germline CDR1 and CDR2: SGHAT and FQNNGV. The CDR3 runs 16 residues.